This entry features one TCR beta chain sequence. The target antigen is unknown. The source of the sample is a study of T cell repertoires in cytomegalovirus infection. Overall study results and limits: CMV-specific TCR beta clonotypes restricted by HLA-C dominated the ex vivo response.

TCRdb recomputed calls from the reads with MiXCR, one row per CDR3 protein. The sample consists of around 750,000 distinct CDR3 sequences, approximately 30% of them appearing once. CDR1 is DFQATT, CDR2 SNEGSKA, per germline (reference sequence). The CDR3 has 16 residues. Unmatched junction bases numbered 13, after V lost 6 bases and J lost 2 bases. This specimen was cultured CD8+ T cells from PBMCs, taken from culture after CMV antigen stimulation. The gene calls are TRBV20-1 and TRBJ2-7; the match to TRBD1 covers 10 bases. The source is a human donor in good health (CMV status not recorded). Some clones in this sample may be carry-over from other donors' samples. The CDR3 nucleotides are TGCAGTGCCCCTACGTTCCCGGGACAGGGGCCCTACGAGCAGTACTTC. As protein: CSAPTFPGQGPYEQYF.